The present T cell receptor beta chain was sequenced within a study of cytomegalovirus exposure and HLA in healthy donors. General study findings and limits: Clonal expansion, a later analysis showed, was greater in HLA-associated TCR beta chains than in equally common others. An assumption of roughly uniform sequencing depth across donors underlay the presence/absence analyses. The study listed about 150 cytomegalovirus-associated TCR beta chains.

Germline assignment: CDR1 MNHEY and CDR2 SVGAGI. The CDR3 runs to 13 residues. Trimming took off 8 bases at V and 7 bases at J, with 15 bases between the two ends. Points on this clone: Antigen specificity is unknown.

Amplification used 60 Vbeta primers and 13 Jbeta primers. The assay was immunoSEQ multiplex PCR, and TCRdb's table has in-frame clones only and misses some. Of about 160,000 clones listed, 79% were seen once; the top ten hold roughly 6.7%. This cohort consisted of healthy bone marrow donors. This receptor was obtained from a man aged 45-65 years in good health and CMV-seropositive. Sequenced: PBMCs. The rearrangement links TRBV6-5 to TRBJ2-1; D might be TRBD2 (5 bases). The CDR3 coding sequence is TGTGCCAGCTCGTCCGGGGTAGGGAATGAGCAGTTCTTC. Protein sequence: CASSSGVGNEQFF.